In this sample, the clone carrying this T cell receptor (beta chain) turned up many times. Its cognate antigen is unknown. PBMCs were obtained from about 10 ml fresh peripheral blood. This record comes from a study of T cells in Graves' hyperthyroidism and ophthalmopathy. Study summary: It was at initial diagnosis, before any treatment, that peripheral blood was collected. Notes on the study in general: Ophthalmopathy could be told apart from stable hyperthyroidism with a 13 V-J model.

CDR3 size: 18 residues. Losses at the gene ends were 3 bases for V and 0 bases for J; bases not matched to a gene: 9. Germline loops: CDR1 SGHAT, CDR2 FQNNGV. RNA transcripts gave rise to amplified TCR beta CDR3 regions. Carried out on the TCR CDR3, a first-round RT-PCR used the HTBI primer set. TCRdb re-called the multiplex PCR reads with MiXCR, one entry per CDR3 protein. In the table there are hundreds of thousands of distinct CDR3 sequences, more than 15% of which are singletons. Sample: blood. The origin of this receptor is a woman aged 18-29 years with Graves' hyperthyroidism. The gene calls are TRBV11-2 and TRBJ2-3; 10 bases are shared with TRBD2. CDR3 amino acids: CASSFLAGVGSSTDTQYF. The CDR3, as DNA: TGTGCCAGCAGCTTTCTAGCGGGGGTAGGATCTAGCACAGATACGCAGTATTTT.